These 8 T cell receptor beta chains share one sample of origin, sequenced in a study of neurological immune-mediated disorders (dated by TCRdb to between 2018 and 2021). Library preparation employed 5' RACE. Sequenced using an Illumina HiSeq 2500. In TCRdb, the public reads were trimmed at Q25 with fastp and aligned with MiXCR, with productive beta chains retained. For every CDR3 protein sequence, its rows merge into one entry that carries the most common genes and DNA. Within this sample are 50,000 to 70,000 distinct CDR3 sequences, with roughly 12% of them counted one time only. Around 10% of the sample is in the top ten clones. Source material: PBMCs. Receptors were obtained from a woman in her sixties with HTLV-1-associated myelopathy (HAM/TSP).

Many counts were recorded for this clonotype. The chain carries TRBV5-6 and TRBJ2-3; D gene uncertain. The germline V gene encodes CDR1 SGHDT and CDR2 YYEEEE. CDR3 length equals 17 residues. V lost 4 bases and J 2 bases, leaving 20 bases between the germline ends. The CDR3 DNA is TGTGCCAGCAGCCCCACCCGGCTACGCGACCTCACAGATACGCAGTATTTT. It translates to CASSPTRLRDLTDTQYF.

This clonotype appeared many times. This sequence joins TRBV4-1 and TRBJ2-7, with D possibly TRBD1 on 6 matching bases. Trimming took 3 bases from V and 1 from J, leaving 13 bases between them. CDR3 length equals 15 residues. Germline V lookup: CDR1 MGHRA, CDR2 YSYEKL. The CDR3 sequence is CASSQNRDTSYEQYF. The CDR3 DNA follows: TGCGCCAGCAGCCAGAACCGGGACACATCCTACGAGCAGTACTTC.

This clonotype was seen ten or more times. The rearrangement links TRBV20-1 to TRBJ1-2, with D perhaps TRBD1 (6 bases). The CDR3 loop spans 12 amino acids. Germline V lookup: CDR1 DFQATT, CDR2 SNEGSKA (reference sequence). Trimming stripped 8 bases from V and 2 bases from J, with 12 bases between. The CDR3 spells CSIPRGNYGYTF. The CDR3 DNA follows: TGCAGTATCCCAAGGGGGAACTATGGCTACACCTTC.

This clonotype showed up many times. The chain employs TRBV24-1 and TRBJ2-1; TRBD2 aligns across 8 bases. V dropped 5 bases and J dropped 7; count of bases not matched to a gene: 3. In germline, CDR1 is KGHDR, CDR2 SFDVKD. This CDR3 is built from 13 residues. Here the CDR3 reads CATSGLARNEQFF. DNA of the CDR3: TGTGCCACCAGTGGACTAGCGAGGAATGAGCAGTTCTTC.

Ten or more counts support this clonotype. This sequence joins TRBV12-3 or TRBV12-4 and TRBJ2-1; D might be TRBD1 (5 bases). The CDR3 is 15 amino acids. V lost 3 bases and J 6 bases, leaving 15 bases between the germline ends. CDR3 region: CASSLSREPFNEQFF. The DNA of the CDR3 is TGTGCCAGCAGTTTGTCCAGGGAACCCTTCAATGAGCAGTTCTTC.

The table lists this clonotype with a few counts. The chain has TRBV5-1 and TRBJ2-3; TRBD2 is a possible D gene (6 bases). The CDR3 spans 15 residues. V was pared by 0 bases and J by 6 bases, with 14 bases between. The germline CDR1 and CDR2 sequences are SGHRS and YFSETQ. CDR3 residues: CASSLVVGSDDTQYF. DNA of the CDR3: TGCGCCAGCAGCTTGGTAGTCGGGAGCGACGATACGCAGTATTTT.

This clonotype was detected many times. The chain employs TRBV6-2 or TRBV6-3 and TRBJ2-5; 9 positions agree with TRBD2. V was clipped by 2 bases and J by 2 bases; unmatched bases: 6. The CDR3 totals 16 residues. Germline CDR1 is MNHEY and CDR2 is SVGEGT. The CDR3 DNA reads as TGTGCCAGCAGTTACAGGGGGACTAGCAGACAAGAGACCCAGTACTTC. Translated: CASSYRGTSRQETQYF.

This clonotype was detected many times. The J gene is TRBJ1-3, the V gene TRBV10-3, with D unclear. The CDR3 runs 17 residues. Looked up from germline, CDR1 is ENHRY and CDR2 is SYGVKD. V lost 0 bases and J lost 0, with 12 bases in between. This chain's CDR3 is CAISESIDGPSGNTIYF. The CDR3 nucleotides are TGTGCCATCAGTGAGTCGATCGACGGACCCTCTGGAAACACCATATATTTT.